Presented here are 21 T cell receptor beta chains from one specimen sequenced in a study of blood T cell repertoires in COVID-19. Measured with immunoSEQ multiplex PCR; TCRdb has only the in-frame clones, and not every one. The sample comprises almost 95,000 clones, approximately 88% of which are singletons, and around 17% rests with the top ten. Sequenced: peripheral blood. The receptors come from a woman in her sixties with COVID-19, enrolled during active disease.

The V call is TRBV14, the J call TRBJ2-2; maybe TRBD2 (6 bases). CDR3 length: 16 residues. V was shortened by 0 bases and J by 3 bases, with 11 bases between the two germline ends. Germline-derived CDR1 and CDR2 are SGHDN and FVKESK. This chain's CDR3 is CASSQDRGIDTGELFF. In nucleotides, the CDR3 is TGTGCCAGCAGCCAAGATCGGGGGATCGACACCGGGGAGCTGTTTTTT.

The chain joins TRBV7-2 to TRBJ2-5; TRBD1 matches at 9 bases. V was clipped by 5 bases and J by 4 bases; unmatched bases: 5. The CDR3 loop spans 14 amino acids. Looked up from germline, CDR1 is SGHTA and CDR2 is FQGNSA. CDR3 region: CASSPGQGSETQYF. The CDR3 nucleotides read TGTGCCAGCAGCCCGGGACAGGGTTCAGAGACCCAGTACTTC.

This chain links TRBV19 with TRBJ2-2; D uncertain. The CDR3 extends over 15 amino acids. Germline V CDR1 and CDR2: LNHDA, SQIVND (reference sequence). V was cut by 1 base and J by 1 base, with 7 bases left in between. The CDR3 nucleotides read TGTGCCAGTAGTATAGGGAGACGGAACACCGGGGAGCTGTTTTTT. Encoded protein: CASSIGRRNTGELFF.

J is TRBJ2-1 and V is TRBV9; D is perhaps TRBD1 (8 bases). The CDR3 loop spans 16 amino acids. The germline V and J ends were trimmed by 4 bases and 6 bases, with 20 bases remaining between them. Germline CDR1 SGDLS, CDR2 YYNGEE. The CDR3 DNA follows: TGTGCCAGCAGCCTCCGGGGGGACAGGTCGGTCAATGAGCAGTTCTTC. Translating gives CASSLRGDRSVNEQFF.

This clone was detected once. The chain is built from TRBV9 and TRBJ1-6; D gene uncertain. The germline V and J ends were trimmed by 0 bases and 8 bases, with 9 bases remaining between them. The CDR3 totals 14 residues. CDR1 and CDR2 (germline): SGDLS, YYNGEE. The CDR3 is CASSVDMVDSPLHF. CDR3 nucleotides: TGTGCCAGCAGCGTAGACATGGTCGATTCACCCCTCCACTTT.

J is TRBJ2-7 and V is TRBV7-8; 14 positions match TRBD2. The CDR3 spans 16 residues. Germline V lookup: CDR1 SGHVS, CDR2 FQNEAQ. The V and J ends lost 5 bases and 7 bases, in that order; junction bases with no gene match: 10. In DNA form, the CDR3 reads TGTGCCAGCAGCGCCAGGACTAGCGGGGGGACAAGTGAGCAGTACTTC. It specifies CASSARTSGGTSEQYF.

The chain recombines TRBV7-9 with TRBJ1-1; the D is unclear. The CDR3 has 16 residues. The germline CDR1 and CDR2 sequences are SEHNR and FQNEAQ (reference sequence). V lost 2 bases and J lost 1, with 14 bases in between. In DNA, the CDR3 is TGTGCCAGCAGCTTATCAAGCTCGGCAGGGAACACTGAAGCTTTCTTT. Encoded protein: CASSLSSSAGNTEAFF.

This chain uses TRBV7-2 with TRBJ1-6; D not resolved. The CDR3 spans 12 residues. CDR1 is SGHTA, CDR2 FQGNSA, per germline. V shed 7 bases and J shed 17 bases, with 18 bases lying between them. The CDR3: CASTTGPFPIHF. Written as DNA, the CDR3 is TGTGCCAGCACCACCGGTCCGTTCCCCATCCACTTT.

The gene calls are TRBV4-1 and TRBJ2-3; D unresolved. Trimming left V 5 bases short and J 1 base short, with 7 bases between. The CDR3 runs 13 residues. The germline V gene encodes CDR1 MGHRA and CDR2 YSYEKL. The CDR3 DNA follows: TGCGCCAGCAGCACCCGGGGCACAGATACGCAGTATTTT. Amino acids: CASSTRGTDTQYF.

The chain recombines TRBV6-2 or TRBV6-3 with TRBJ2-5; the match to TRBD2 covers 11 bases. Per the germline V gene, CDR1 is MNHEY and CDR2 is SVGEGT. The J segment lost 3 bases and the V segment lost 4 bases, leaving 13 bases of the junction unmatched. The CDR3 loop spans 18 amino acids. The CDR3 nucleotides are TGTGCCAGCAGTTTATGGACAGGCGTGGGACTAGCGGAAGAGACCCAGTACTTC. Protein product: CASSLWTGVGLAEETQYF.

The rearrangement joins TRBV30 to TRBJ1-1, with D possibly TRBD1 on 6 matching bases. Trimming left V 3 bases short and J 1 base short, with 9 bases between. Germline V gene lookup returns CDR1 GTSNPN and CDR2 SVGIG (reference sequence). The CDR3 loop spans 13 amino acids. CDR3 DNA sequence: TGTGCCTGGAGGGGGGGGCCGAACACTGAAGCTTTCTTT. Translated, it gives CAWRGGPNTEAFF.

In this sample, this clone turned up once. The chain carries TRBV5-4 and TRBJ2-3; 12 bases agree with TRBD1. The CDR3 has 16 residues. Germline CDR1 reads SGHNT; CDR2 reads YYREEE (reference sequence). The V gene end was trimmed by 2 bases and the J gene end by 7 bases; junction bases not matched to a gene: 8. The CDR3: CASSFRDRGLSNTQYF. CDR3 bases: TGTGCCAGCAGCTTCCGGGACAGGGGGCTTTCAAATACGCAGTATTTT.

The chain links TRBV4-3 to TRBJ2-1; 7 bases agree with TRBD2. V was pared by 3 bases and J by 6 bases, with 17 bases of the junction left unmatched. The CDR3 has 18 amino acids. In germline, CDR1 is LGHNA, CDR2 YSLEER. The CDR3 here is CASSQAPSGSALGNEQFF. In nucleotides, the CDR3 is TGCGCCAGCAGCCAGGCCCCTAGCGGCTCGGCCCTGGGCAATGAGCAGTTCTTC.

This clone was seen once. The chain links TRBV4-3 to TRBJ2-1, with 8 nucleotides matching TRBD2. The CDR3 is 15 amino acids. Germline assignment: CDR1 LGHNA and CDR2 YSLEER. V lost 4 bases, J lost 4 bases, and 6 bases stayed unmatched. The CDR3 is CASSPAGGGYNEQFF. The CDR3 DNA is TGCGCCAGCAGCCCCGCGGGGGGAGGGTACAATGAGCAGTTCTTC.

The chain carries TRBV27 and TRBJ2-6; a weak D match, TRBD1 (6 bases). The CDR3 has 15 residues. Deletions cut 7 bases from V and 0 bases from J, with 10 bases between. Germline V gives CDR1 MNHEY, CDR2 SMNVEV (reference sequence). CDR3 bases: TGTGCCAGCACAGGGGTCTACTCTGGGGCCAACGTCCTGACTTTC. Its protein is CASTGVYSGANVLTF.

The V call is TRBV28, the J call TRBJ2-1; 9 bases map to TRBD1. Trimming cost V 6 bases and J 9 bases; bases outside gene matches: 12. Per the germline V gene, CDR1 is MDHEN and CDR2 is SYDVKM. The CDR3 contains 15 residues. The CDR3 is CASRQPGQGLTEQFF. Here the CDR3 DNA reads TGTGCCAGCAGACAACCGGGACAGGGTTTAACTGAGCAGTTCTTC.

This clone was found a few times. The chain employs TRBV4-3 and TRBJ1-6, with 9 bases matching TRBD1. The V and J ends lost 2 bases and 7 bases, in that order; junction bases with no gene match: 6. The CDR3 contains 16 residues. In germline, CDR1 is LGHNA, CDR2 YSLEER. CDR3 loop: CASSQRAGTGNSPLHF. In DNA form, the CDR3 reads TGCGCCAGCAGCCAAAGGGCCGGGACAGGGAATTCACCCCTCCACTTT.

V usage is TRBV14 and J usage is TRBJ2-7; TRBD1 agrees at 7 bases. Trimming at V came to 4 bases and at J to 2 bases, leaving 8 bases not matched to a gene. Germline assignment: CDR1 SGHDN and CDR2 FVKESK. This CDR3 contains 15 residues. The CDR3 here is CASSLDRVSTYEQYF. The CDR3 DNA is TGTGCCAGCAGCCTCGACAGGGTCAGCACCTACGAGCAGTACTTC.

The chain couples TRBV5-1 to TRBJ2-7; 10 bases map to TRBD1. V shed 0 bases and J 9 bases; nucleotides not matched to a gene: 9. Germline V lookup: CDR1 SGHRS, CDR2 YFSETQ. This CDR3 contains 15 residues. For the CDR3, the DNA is TGCGCCAGCAGCTTGGCCGGGACAGGGGAGAATCGGCAGTACTTC. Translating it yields CASSLAGTGENRQYF. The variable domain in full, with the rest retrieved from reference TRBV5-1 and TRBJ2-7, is KAGVTQTPRYLIKTRGQQVTLSCSPISGHRSVSWYQQTPGQGLQFLFEYFSETQRNKGNFPGRFSGRQFSNSRSEMNVSTLELGDSALYLCASSLAGTGENRQYFGPGTRLTVT.

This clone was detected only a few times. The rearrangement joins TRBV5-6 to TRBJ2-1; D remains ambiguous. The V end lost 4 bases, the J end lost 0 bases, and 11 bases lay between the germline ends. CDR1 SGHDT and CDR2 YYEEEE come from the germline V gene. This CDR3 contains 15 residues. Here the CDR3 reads CASSPSVSSYNEQFF. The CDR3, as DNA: TGTGCCAGCAGCCCCTCGGTAAGCTCCTACAATGAGCAGTTCTTC.

The CDR3 nucleotides read TGTGCCAGCTCACCATTACGGGATCCCAATAATTCACCCCTCCACTTT. Its protein product is CASSPLRDPNNSPLHF. V usage is TRBV18 and J usage is TRBJ1-6; no clear D. Germline CDR1 and CDR2: KGHSH and LQKENI. The CDR3 sequence is 16 residues long. V lost 2 bases and J lost 5, with 13 bases in between. The full variable domain, in which reference TRBV18 and TRBJ1-6 provide the parts outside the CDR3, is NAGVMQNPRHLVRRRGQEARLRCSPMKGHSHVYWYRQLPEEGLKFMVYLQKENIIDESGMPKERFSAEFPKEGPSILRIQQVVRGDSAAYFCASSPLRDPNNSPLHFGNGTRLTVT.